What follows describes a single T cell receptor (beta chain). Its specific antigen is unknown. No base quality information exists; no much larger clone differs at one position. V sheds 6 bases and J sheds 5 bases, leaving 15 bases between their ends. CDR1 SGHRS and CDR2 YFSETQ are derived from the germline V gene. The CDR3 runs 14 residues from the cysteine to the phenylalanine. Here the CDR3 DNA is all that survives: 42 bases in frame from base 1. The data belong to a study of OX40 agonist ivuxolimab in advanced cancers. Some background on the complete study: Ivuxolimab, which targeted the costimulatory receptor OX40 (CD134), was an agonistic, fully human IgG2 monoclonal antibody. Intravenous ivuxolimab was administered to patients every 2 weeks at six dose levels: 0.01, 0.1, 0.3, 1.5, 3 and 10 mg/kg. Of the roughly 51 patients in dose escalation, about 19 had hepatocellular carcinoma, roughly 15 had melanoma, 9 had renal cell carcinoma and 9 had head and neck cancer. In the dose-escalation cohort, 82.7% of patients were male, and the mean age was roughly 60 years, with a range of roughly 23 to 85. Patients were allowed to have had prior anti-PD-1, anti-PD-L1 or anti-CTLA-4 therapy, and less than 45% of the dose-escalation patients had previously received checkpoint inhibitors. Partial responses occurred in three dose-escalation patients: two with cutaneous melanoma and one with hepatocellular carcinoma. The point of sequencing TCRbeta in the periphery was to test whether ivuxolimab changed TCR sequence diversity and drove clonal T-cell expansion. The paper covers the monotherapy dose-escalation part of the phase I ivuxolimab trial, which included N ≈ 50 patients.

Patients with a history of autoimmune disease or receiving systemic immunosuppression were excluded from the trial. In every dose cohort, peripheral blood was drawn for TCR sequencing at baseline, cycle 4 day 1, and cycle 7 day 1. Samples came from an open-label, multicenter, first-in-human phase I dose-escalation trial of ivuxolimab. Adults with locally advanced or metastatic head and neck squamous cell, hepatocellular, melanoma or renal cell carcinoma were enrolled in the trial. Before TCR sequencing, CD4+ T cells and CD8+ T cells from peripheral blood were sorted into separate populations. For sequencing of the TCRbeta CDR3 region, genomic DNA was extracted from the sorted cells. The immunoSEQ Assay was used for sequencing of TCRbeta CDR3 regions. Sourced from immuneACCESS, this table was stored by TCRdb with only in-frame sequences that have V and J called. A share of the clones is absent; for the studies checked, an unresolved V gene accounts for under half, and the remainder has no known explanation. Within this sample are approximately 60,000 clones, with 88% of them counted one time only. In total, the top ten clones hold over 6% of the sample.

Summary of the overall study and its limitations: At doses of 0.1 to 3.0 mg/kg, clonal expansion of both CD4+ and CD8+ blood T cells was observed from baseline to week 6. Low levels of normalized T-cell clonal expansion were also seen in some patients who did not respond. After ivuxolimab, more expanded clones were found on average in CD8+ T cells than in CD4+ T cells. The antigen specificity of the peripheral T cells that underwent clonal expansion was not determined. In partial responders in the 0.1-3.0 mg/kg groups, normalized peripheral clonal expansion was found to be among the lowest, especially among CD8+ T cells.

The V gene is TRBV5-1 and the J gene is TRBJ2-1; matching of 7 bases hints at TRBD1 as the D gene. The clonotype was recovered from an adult with an advanced solid tumor such as melanoma, head and neck, liver or kidney cancer. The material was CD4+ or CD8+ T cells sorted from blood, obtained in a trial of the OX40 agonist ivuxolimab. DNA sequence: TGCGCCAGCAAGGAGGGGACAGCTAACAATGAGCAGTTCTTC. The encoded protein is CASKEGTANNEQFF.